This TCR beta chain was identified in a study of OX40 agonist ivuxolimab in advanced cancers. As for the study in general: The dose-escalation cohort had hepatocellular carcinoma, melanoma, renal cell or head and neck cancer. Past anti-PD-1, anti-PD-L1 or anti-CTLA-4 therapy was accepted, and roughly 40% had received some.

The study's findings and limits: Antigen targets of the expanded peripheral T cells went undetermined.

V lost 1 base, J lost 3 bases, and 9 bases stayed unmatched. The CDR3 runs to 16 residues. The germline V gene encodes CDR1 GTSNPN and CDR2 SVGIG (reference sequence). A remark on this clone: Its matching antigen is unknown.

The repertoire was sequenced with immunoSEQ multiplex PCR; TCRdb's copy has only in-frame clones and lacks some. The sample lists tens of thousands of clones; 70% to 90% were seen once. The chain combines TRBV30 with TRBJ1-5, with TRBD1 matching over 7 bases. The specimen was CD4+ or CD8+ T cells sorted from blood, collected in a trial of the OX40 agonist ivuxolimab. The clonotype originates from an adult with an advanced solid tumor such as melanoma, head and neck, liver or kidney cancer. CDR3 loop: CAWSGGRGGHNQPQHF. CDR3 bases: TGTGCCTGGAGTGGGGGCAGAGGGGGCCACAATCAGCCCCAGCATTTT. The variable domain in full, with the rest retrieved from reference TRBV30 and TRBJ1-5, is SQTIHQWPATLVQPVGSPLSLECTVEGTSNPNLYWYRQAAGRGLQLLFYSVGIGQISSEVPQNLSASRPQDRQFILSSKKLLLSDSGFYLCAWSGGRGGHNQPQHFGDGTRLSIL.